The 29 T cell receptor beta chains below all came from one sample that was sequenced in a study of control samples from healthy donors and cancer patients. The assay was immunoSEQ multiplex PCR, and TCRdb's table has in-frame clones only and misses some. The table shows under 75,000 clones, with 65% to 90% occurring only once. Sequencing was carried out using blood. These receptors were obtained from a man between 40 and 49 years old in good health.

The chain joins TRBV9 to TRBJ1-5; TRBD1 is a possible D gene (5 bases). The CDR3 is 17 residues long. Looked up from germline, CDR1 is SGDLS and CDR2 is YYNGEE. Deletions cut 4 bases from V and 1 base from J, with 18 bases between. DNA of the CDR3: TGTGCCAGCAGCTCATCCCCGGGACCTGGAAGCAATCAGCCCCAGCATTTT. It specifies CASSSSPGPGSNQPQHF.

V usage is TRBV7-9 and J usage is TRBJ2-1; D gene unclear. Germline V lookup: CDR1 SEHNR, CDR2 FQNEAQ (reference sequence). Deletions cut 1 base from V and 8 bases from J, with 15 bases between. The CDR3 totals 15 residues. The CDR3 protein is CASSLEGRVYDEQFF. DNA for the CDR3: TGTGCCAGCAGCTTAGAGGGAAGGGTGTACGATGAGCAGTTCTTC.

The CDR3 DNA reads as TGCAGCGCGGAAGTAGGGGGCACGACGCAGTATTTT. The encoded protein is CSAEVGGTTQYF. This chain connects TRBV29-1 to TRBJ2-3, with 7 bases lining up with TRBD1. V was pared by 7 bases and J by 9 bases, with 10 bases of the junction left unmatched. Germline V gene sequence: CDR1 SQVTM, CDR2 ANQGSEA. This CDR3 spans 12 amino acids.

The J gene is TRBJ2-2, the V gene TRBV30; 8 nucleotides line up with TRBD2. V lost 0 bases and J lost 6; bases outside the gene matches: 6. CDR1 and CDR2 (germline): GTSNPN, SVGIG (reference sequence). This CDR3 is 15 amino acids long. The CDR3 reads CAWSVTGGGPGELFF. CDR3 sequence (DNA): TGTGCCTGGAGTGTAACCGGCGGGGGGCCCGGGGAGCTGTTTTTT.

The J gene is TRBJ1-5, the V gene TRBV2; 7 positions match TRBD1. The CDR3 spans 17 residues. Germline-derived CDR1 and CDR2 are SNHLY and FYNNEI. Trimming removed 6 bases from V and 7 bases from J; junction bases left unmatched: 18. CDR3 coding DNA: TGTGCCAGCAGCGTGATGACAGGGCTTCGTGGAACGCAGCCCCAGCATTTT. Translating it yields CASSVMTGLRGTQPQHF.

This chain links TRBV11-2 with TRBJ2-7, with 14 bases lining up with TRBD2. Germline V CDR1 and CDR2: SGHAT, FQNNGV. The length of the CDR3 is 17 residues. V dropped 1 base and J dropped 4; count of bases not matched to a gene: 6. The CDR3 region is CASSLGGLAGVRYEQYF. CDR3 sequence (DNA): TGTGCCAGCAGCTTAGGGGGACTAGCGGGAGTCCGGTACGAGCAGTACTTC.

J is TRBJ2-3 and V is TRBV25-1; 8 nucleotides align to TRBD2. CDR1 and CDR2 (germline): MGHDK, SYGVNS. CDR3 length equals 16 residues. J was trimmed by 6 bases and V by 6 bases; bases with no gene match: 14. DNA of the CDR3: TGTGCCAGCAGGCAAGCAGGGCTAGCGGGCCGGGATACGCAGTATTTT. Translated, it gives CASRQAGLAGRDTQYF.

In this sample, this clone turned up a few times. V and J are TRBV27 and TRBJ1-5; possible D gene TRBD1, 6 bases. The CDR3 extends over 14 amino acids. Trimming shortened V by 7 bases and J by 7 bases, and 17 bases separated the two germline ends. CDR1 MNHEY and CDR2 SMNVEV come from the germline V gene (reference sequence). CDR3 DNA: TGTGCCAGCATATCCCGCAGGGGTGGGCAGCCCCAGCATTTT. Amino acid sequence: CASISRRGGQPQHF.

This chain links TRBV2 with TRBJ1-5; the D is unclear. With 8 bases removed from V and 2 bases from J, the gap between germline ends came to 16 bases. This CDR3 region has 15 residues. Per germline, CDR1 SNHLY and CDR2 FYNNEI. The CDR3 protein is CASSYEWTGNQPQHF. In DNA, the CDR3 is TGTGCCAGCTCTTATGAATGGACGGGCAATCAGCCCCAGCATTTT.

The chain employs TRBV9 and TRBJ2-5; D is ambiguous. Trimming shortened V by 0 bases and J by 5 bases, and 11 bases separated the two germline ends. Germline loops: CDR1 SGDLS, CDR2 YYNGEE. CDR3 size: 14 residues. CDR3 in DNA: TGTGCCAGCAGCGTAGGTCCGGACCGGGAGACCCAGTACTTC. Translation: CASSVGPDRETQYF.

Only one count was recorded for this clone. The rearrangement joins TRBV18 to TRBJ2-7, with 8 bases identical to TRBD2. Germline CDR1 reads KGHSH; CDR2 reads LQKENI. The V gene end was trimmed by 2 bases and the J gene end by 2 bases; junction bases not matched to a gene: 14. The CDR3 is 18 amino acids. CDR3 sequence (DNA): TGTGCCAGCTCACCAATTCGCTCGGCGGGAGGAGGGACCTACGAGCAGTACTTC. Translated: CASSPIRSAGGGTYEQYF.

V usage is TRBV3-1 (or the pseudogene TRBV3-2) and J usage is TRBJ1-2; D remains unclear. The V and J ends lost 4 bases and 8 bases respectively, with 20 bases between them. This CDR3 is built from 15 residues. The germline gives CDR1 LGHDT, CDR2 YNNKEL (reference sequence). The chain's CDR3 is CASSPRGGYVYGYTF. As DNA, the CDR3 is TGTGCCAGCAGCCCCCGTGGAGGGTATGTCTACGGCTACACCTTC.

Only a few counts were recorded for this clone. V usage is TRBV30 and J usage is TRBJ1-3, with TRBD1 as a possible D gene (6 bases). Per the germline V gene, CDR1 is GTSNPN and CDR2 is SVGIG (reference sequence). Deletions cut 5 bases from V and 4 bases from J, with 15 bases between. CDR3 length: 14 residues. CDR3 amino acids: CAWGLTGTGNTIYF. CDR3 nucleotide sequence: TGTGCCTGGGGACTCACAGGGACCGGAAACACCATATATTTT.

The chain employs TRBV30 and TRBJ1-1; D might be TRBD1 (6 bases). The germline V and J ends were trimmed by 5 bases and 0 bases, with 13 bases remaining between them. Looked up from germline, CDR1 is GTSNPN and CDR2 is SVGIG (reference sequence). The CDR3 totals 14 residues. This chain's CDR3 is CAWEPRQVNTEAFF. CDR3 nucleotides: TGTGCCTGGGAGCCTCGACAGGTGAACACTGAAGCTTTCTTT.

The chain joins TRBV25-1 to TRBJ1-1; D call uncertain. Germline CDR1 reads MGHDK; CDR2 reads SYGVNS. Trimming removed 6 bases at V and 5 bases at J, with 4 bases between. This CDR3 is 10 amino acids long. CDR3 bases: TGTGCCAGCAGGAGAACTGAAGCTTTCTTT. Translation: CASRRTEAFF.

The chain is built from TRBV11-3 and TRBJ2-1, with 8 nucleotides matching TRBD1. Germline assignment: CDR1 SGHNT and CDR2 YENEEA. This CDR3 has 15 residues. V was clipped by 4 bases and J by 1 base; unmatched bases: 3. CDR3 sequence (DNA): TGTGCCAGCAGCTCCGACAGGGGATCCTACAATGAGCAGTTCTTC. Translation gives CASSSDRGSYNEQFF.

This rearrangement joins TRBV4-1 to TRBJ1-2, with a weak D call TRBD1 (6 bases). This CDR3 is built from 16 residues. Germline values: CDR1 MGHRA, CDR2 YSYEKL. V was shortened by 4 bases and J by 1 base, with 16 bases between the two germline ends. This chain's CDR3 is CASSPVRTDYNYGYTF. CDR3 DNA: TGCGCCAGCAGCCCAGTTCGGACAGATTATAACTATGGCTACACCTTC.

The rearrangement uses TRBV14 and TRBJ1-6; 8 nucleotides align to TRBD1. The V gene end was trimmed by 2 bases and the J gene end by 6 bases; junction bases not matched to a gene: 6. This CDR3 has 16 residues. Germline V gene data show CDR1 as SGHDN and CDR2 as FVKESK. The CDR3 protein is CASSQQGAGSNSPLHF. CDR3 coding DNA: TGTGCCAGCAGCCAACAGGGGGCGGGAAGTAATTCACCCCTCCACTTT.

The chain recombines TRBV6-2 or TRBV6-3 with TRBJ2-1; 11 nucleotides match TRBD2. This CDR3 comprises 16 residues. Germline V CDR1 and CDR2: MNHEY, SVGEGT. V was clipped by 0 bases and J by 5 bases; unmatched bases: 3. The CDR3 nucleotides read TGTGCCAGCAGTTACTCCGGGACTAGCGGAAACAATGAGCAGTTCTTC. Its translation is CASSYSGTSGNNEQFF.

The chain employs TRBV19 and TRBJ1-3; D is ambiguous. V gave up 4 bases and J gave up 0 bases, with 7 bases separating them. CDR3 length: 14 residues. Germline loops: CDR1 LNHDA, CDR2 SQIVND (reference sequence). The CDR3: CASSRKSSGNTIYF. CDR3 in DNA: TGTGCCAGTAGTAGAAAATCCTCTGGAAACACCATATATTTT. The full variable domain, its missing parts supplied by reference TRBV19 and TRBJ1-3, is DGGITQSPKYLFRKEGQNVTLSCEQNLNHDAMYWYRQDPGQGLRLIYYSQIVNDFQKGDIAEGYSVSREKKESFPLTVTSAQKNPTAFYLCASSRKSSGNTIYFGEGSWLTVV.

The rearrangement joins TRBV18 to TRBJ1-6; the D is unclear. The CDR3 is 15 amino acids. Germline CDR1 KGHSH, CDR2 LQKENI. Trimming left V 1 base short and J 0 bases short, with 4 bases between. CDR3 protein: CASSPQSSYNSPLHF. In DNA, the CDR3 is TGTGCCAGCTCACCACAGAGCTCCTATAATTCACCCCTCCACTTT. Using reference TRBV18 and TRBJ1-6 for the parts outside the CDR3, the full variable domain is NAGVMQNPRHLVRRRGQEARLRCSPMKGHSHVYWYRQLPEEGLKFMVYLQKENIIDESGMPKERFSAEFPKEGPSILRIQQVVRGDSAAYFCASSPQSSYNSPLHFGNGTRLTVT.

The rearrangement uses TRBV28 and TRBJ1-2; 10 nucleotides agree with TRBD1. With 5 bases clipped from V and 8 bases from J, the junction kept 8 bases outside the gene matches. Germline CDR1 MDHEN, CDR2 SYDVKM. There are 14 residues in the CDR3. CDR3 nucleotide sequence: TGTGCCAGCAGTCTTGACAGGGGGCTCAGGGGCTACACCTTC. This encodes CASSLDRGLRGYTF.

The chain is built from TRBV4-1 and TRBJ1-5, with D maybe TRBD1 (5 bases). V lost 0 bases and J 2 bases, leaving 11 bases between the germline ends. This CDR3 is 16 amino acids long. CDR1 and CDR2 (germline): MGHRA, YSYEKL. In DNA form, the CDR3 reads TGCGCCAGCAGCCAAGATCTAAGGGGACGCAATCAGCCCCAGCATTTT. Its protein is CASSQDLRGRNQPQHF.

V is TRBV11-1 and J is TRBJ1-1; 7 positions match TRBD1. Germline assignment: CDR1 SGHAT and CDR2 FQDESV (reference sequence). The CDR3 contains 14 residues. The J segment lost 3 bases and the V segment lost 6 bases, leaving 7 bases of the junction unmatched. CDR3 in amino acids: CASSWDREYTEAFF. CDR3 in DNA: TGTGCCAGCAGTTGGGACAGAGAGTACACTGAAGCTTTCTTT. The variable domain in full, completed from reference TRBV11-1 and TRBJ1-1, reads EAEVAQSPRYKITEKSQAVAFWCDPISGHATLYWYRQILGQGPELLVQFQDESVVDDSQLPKDRFSAERLKGVDSTLKIQPAELGDSAMYLCASSWDREYTEAFFGQGTRLTVV.

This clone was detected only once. CDR3 coding DNA: TGTGCCAGCAGCCCCAACCGACAGGGATTAACAGATACGCAGTATTTT. This codes for CASSPNRQGLTDTQYF. The chain uses TRBV3-1 (or the pseudogene TRBV3-2) and TRBJ2-3, with 7 bases fitting TRBD1. Germline CDR1 is LGHDT and CDR2 is YNNKEL (reference sequence). The junction had 10 bases not matched to a gene; V was cut back by 4 bases and J by 3 bases. The CDR3 loop spans 16 amino acids.

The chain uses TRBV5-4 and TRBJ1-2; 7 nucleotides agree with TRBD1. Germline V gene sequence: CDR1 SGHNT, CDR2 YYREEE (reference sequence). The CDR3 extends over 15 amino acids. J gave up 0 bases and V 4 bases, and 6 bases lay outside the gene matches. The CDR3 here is CASSLDRSPNYGYTF. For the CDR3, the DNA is TGTGCCAGCAGCCTGGACAGGAGTCCTAACTATGGCTACACCTTC.

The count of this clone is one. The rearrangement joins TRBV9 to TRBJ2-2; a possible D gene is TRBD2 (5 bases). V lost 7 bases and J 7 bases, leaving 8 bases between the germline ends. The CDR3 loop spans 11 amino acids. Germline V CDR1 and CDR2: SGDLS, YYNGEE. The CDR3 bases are TGTGCCAGCGGGAGCGACGGGGAGCTGTTTTTT. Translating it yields CASGSDGELFF.

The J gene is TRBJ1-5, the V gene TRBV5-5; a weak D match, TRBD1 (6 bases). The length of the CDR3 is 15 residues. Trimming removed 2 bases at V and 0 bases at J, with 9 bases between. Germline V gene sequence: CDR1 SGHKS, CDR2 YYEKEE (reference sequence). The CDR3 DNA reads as TGTGCCAGCAGCTTAGGGGGTTATAGCAATCAGCCCCAGCATTTT. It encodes CASSLGGYSNQPQHF.

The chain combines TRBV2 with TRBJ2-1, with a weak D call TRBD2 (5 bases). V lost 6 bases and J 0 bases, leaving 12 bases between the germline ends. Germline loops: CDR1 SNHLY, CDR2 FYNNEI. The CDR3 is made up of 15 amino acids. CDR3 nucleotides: TGTGCCAGCAGGGAGAGGGATAGCTCCTACAATGAGCAGTTCTTC. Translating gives CASRERDSSYNEQFF.